This TCR beta chain was obtained from a study of OX40 agonist ivuxolimab in advanced cancers. Sequencing used immunoSEQ multiplex PCR; TCRdb keeps in-frame clones, though not all of them. The top ten hold approximately 0.38% of the sample, which has approximately 70,000 clones, approximately 85% seen once. Germline CDR1 is SGHVS and CDR2 is FQNEAQ. The CDR3 is 17 amino acids. J lost 4 bases, V lost 4 bases, and 8 bases had no gene match. The receptor was isolated from an adult with an advanced solid tumor such as melanoma, head and neck, liver or kidney cancer. This chain joins TRBV7-8 and TRBJ2-2; TRBD2 agrees at 11 bases. The sequenced sample was CD4+ or CD8+ T cells sorted from blood, obtained in a trial of the OX40 agonist ivuxolimab. CDR3 bases: TGTGCCAGCAGCTCCGATAGCGGGAGGGTGAGCACCGGGGAGCTGTTTTTT. It translates to CASSSDSGRVSTGELFF.